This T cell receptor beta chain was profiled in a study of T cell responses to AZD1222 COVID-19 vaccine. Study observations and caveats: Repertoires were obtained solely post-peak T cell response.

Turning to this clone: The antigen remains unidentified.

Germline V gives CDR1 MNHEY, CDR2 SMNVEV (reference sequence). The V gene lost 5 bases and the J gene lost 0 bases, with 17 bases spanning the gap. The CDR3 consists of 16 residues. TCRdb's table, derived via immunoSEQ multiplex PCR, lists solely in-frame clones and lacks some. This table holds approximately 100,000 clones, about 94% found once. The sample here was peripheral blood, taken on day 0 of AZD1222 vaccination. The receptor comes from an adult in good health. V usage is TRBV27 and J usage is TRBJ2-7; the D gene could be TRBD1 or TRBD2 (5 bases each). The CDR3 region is CASSPLAWGNSYEQYF. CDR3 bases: TGTGCCAGCAGTCCCCTAGCTTGGGGCAACTCCTACGAGCAGTACTTC.